The table lists the clone carrying this TCR beta chain with many counts. Its antigen is undetermined. This CDR3 is built from 12 residues. The germline gives CDR1 MNHNS, CDR2 SASEGT. With 2 bases removed from V and 7 bases from J, the gap between germline ends came to 5 bases. Unique molecular identifiers were incorporated during preparation of the TCRbeta library. TCRdb reanalysed the PCR reads using MiXCR and keeps one entry per CDR3 protein. The sample has approximately 630,000 distinct CDR3 sequences; roughly 14% are singletons. The data are from a study of T-cell reconstitution after alpha-beta-depleted transplantation in children. Study-wide results and caveats: Recipient T cells and thymic progenitors that survived gave rise to the high TCRbeta diversity observed at day 60 in some patients. Newly generated T cells supplied most T-cell counts and diversity one year post-transplant. About two months after transplant, alpha-beta T cells reportedly came from several hundred expanded graft clones.

This sequence was found in a girl aged 2 to 9 with congenital amegakaryocytic thrombocytopenia, due to receive a stem cell transplant. The rearrangement uses TRBV6-1 and TRBJ2-2; D not resolved. The material was PBMCs, obtained before TCRalphabeta/CD19-depleted stem cell transplant. The CDR3 region is CASSEWNGELFF. CDR3 DNA: TGTGCCAGCAGTGAATGGAACGGGGAGCTGTTTTTT.